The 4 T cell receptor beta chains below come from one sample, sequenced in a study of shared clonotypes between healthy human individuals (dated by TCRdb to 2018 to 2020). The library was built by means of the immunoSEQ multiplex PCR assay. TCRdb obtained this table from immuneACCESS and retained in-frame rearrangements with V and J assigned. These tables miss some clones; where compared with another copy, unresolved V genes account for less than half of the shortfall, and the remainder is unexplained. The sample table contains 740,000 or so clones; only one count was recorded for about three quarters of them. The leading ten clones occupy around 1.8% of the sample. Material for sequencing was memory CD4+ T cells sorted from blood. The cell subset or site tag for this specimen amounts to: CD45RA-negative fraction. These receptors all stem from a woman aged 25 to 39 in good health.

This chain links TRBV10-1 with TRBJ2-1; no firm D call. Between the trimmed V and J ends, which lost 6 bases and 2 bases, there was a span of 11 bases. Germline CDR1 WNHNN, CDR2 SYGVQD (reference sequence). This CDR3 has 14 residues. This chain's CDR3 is CASSDSRTYNEQFF. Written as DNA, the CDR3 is TGCGCCAGCAGCGATAGCCGAACCTACAATGAGCAGTTCTTC.

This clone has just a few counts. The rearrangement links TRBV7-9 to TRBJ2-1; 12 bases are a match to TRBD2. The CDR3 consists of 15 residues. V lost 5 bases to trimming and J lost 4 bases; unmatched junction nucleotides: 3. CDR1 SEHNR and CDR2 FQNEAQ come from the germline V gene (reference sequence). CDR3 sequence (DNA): TGTGCCAGCAGCCGGACTAGCGGGAATTACAATGAGCAGTTCTTC. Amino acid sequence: CASSRTSGNYNEQFF.

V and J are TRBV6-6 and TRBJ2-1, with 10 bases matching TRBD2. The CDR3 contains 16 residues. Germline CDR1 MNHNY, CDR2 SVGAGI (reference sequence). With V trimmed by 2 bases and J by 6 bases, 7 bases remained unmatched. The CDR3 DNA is TGTGCCAGCAGTTACCACCCTAGCGGGAGTCTCAATGAGCAGTTCTTC. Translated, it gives CASSYHPSGSLNEQFF.

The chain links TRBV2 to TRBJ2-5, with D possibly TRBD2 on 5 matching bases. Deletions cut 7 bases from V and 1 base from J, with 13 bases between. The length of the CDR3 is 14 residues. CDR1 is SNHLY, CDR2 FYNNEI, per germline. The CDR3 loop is CASKDGGSQETQYF. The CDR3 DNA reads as TGTGCCAGCAAGGACGGTGGGAGCCAAGAGACCCAGTACTTC.